The T cell receptor beta chain described here comes from a study of Ad26.COV2.S vaccination and SARS-CoV-2 variants. The study's findings and limits: The study found higher spike-specific TCR breadth in vaccine than placebo recipients.

Using immunoSEQ multiplex PCR, the repertoire was profiled, and TCRdb retains in-frame clones only, with some absent. The sample consists of about 400,000 clones, about 89% of them appearing once. The treatment is: roughly 18 received Ad26.COV2.S at low or high dose, single or two shots; 5 received placebo; per-sample allocation not given. The samples date from day 63 after the first vaccine or placebo injection. Spike of the Wuhan-strain SARS-CoV-2 was expressed by an Ad26 vector, which formed the vaccine. CDR3 length: 15 residues. Trimming took 4 bases from V and 9 from J, leaving 20 bases between them. Concerning this clone: Its specificity is not known.

The source is a person aged 18-65 years who received the Ad26.COV2.S COVID-19 vaccine or a placebo. The chain is built from TRBV5-3 and TRBJ1-5, with a weak D call TRBD1 (5 bases). TRBV5-3 is reported as an ORF; its role is uncertain. The material was peripheral blood, obtained in a trial of Ad26.COV2.S vaccine versus placebo. CDR3 amino acids: CARSATTVKELPQHF. In nucleotides, the CDR3 is TGTGCCAGAAGCGCCACGACAGTTAAGGAATTGCCCCAGCATTTT.